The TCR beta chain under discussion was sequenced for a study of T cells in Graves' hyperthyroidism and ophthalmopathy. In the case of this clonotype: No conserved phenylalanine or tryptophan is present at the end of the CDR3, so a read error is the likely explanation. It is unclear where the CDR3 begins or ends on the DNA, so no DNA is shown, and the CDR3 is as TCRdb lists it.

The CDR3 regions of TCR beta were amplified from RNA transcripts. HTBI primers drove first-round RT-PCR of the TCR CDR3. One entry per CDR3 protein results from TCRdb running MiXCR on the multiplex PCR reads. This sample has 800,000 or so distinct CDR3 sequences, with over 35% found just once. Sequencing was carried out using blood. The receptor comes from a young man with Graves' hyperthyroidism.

The CDR3 here is CASSLRQGGALY. The gene calls are TRBV7-9 and TRBJ1-1; TRBD1 was called by the table and not checked on the DNA. The CDR3 comprises 12 residues, both ends counted. In germline, CDR1 is SEHNR, CDR2 FQNEAQ (reference sequence).